Each of the 13 T cell receptor beta chains below was sequenced from the same sample in a study of T cell clonality in common variable immunodeficiency. Sequencing used immunoSEQ multiplex PCR; TCRdb keeps in-frame clones, though not all of them. The sample includes about 39,000 clones, none of them occurring once. The specimen sequenced was peripheral blood mononuclear cells. Receptors originate from a person aged 18 to 75 in good health.

This clone was counted ten times or more. The read halts 3 residues ahead of the CDR3 end, with the missing end drawn from the germline J gene. Distinct nucleotide sequences in the sample also encode this CDR3. V and J are TRBV28 and TRBJ2-3, with TRBD1 as a possible D gene (6 bases). Germline V gene sequence: CDR1 MDHEN, CDR2 SYDVKM. The CDR3 runs to 13 residues. Trimming stripped 10 bases from V and 2 bases from J, with 13 bases between. The CDR3 reads CANRDRNTDTQYF. The DNA read from the CDR3 is TGTGCCAACCGAGACAGGAACACAGATACG.

There are many counts of this clone. The read halts 3 residues ahead of the CDR3 end, with the missing end drawn from the germline J gene. This chain joins TRBV19 and TRBJ2-5; D perhaps matches TRBD2 (6 bases). Germline V CDR1 and CDR2: LNHDA, SQIVND (reference sequence). V was clipped by 1 base and J by 3 bases, with 18 bases between them. The CDR3 covers 17 residues. The CDR3 reads CASSIGPNGGLKETQYF. Partial CDR3 DNA: TGTGCCAGTAGTATAGGTCCCAACGGAGGGTTGAAAGAGACC.

The table lists this clone with many counts. The read halts 3 residues ahead of the CDR3 end, with the missing end drawn from the germline J gene. The V gene is TRBV2, the J gene TRBJ1-4; D remains ambiguous. This CDR3 has 13 amino acids. Trimming took off 8 bases at V and 8 bases at J, with 15 bases between the two ends. Germline-derived CDR1 and CDR2 are SNHLY and FYNNEI. The covered CDR3 bases are TGTGCCAGCCGGGTTGGAGTGGCCGAAAAA. Protein product: CASRVGVAEK. The entire CDR3 reads CASRVGVAEKLFF.

This clone showed up many times. Sequencing ends 3 residues short of the CDR3 end; the germline J gene provides the rest. The gene calls are TRBV5-1 and TRBJ2-5; TRBD2 matches 14 bases. V was clipped by 0 bases and J by 2 bases; unmatched bases: 3. This CDR3 is 17 amino acids long. The germline gives CDR1 SGHRS, CDR2 YFSETQ. The part of the CDR3 DNA that was read is TGCGCCAGCAGCTTGGGGCGACTAGCGGGAGGGCAAGAGACC. Translating gives CASSLGRLAGGQET. The whole CDR3 is CASSLGRLAGGQETQYF.

This clone was recorded at least ten times. CDR3 bases read: TGTGCCAGCAGTGATGCGGGAGGGCCCTACAATGAG. This translates into CASSDAGGPYNE. The full CDR3 protein is CASSDAGGPYNEQFF. The V and J genes are TRBV6-1 and TRBJ2-1; 9 positions agree with TRBD2. The read terminates 3 residues ahead of where the CDR3 ends, so the germline J gene completes it. J was trimmed by 2 bases and V by 3 bases; bases with no gene match: 2. Germline assignment: CDR1 MNHNS and CDR2 SASEGT. This CDR3 is 15 amino acids long.

Many counts were recorded for this clone. CDR3 amino acids: CAWSVPSEGGGGAFF. Partial CDR3 DNA: TGTGCCTGGAGTGTACCGTCTGAAGGGGGCGGTGGA. The J gene is TRBJ1-1, the V gene TRBV30, with 7 bases matching TRBD1. The CDR3 is cut off 3 residues early in the read; its end comes from the germline J gene. CDR3 size: 15 residues. CDR1 and CDR2 (germline): GTSNPN, SVGIG (reference sequence).

This CDR3 is CASSIGSSVQETYTF. The sequenced CDR3 bases are TGTGCCAGTAGTATAGGATCCAGCGTCCAAGAGACC. The rearrangement links TRBV19 to TRBJ1-2; D not certain. The read stops 3 residues short of the end of the CDR3; the missing end is completed from the germline J gene. This CDR3 comprises 15 residues. Germline V gene data show CDR1 as LNHDA and CDR2 as SQIVND (reference sequence).

This clone was found many times. The read ends 3 residues early relative to the CDR3; the germline J gene fills the gap. The chain employs TRBV2 and TRBJ2-7; maybe TRBD2 (6 bases). Germline V lookup: CDR1 SNHLY, CDR2 FYNNEI. Between the trimmed V and J ends, which lost 4 bases and 2 bases, there was a span of 9 bases. There are 13 residues in the CDR3. The CDR3 loop reads CASSGLATYEQYF. CDR3 bases read: TGTGCCAGCAGTGGCCTAGCGACCTACGAG.

Ten or more counts support this clone. The read ends 3 residues shy of where the CDR3 ends; the end is completed using the germline J gene. The rearrangement joins TRBV4-2 to TRBJ1-2, with a tentative D call TRBD1 (5 bases). Germline V lookup: CDR1 LGHNA, CDR2 YNFKEQ. CDR3 length: 20 amino acids. CDR3 DNA (partial): TGTGCCAGCAGCCATCGAGGGACTACAACAAGACAGAGCTCCTACAATGAC. This codes for CASSHRGTTTRQSSYND. The complete CDR3 reads CASSHRGTTTRQSSYNDYTF.

As regards this clone: The CDR3 end falls 3 residues outside the read, so it is completed with the germline J gene. The V and J genes are TRBV2 and TRBJ1-1; possible D gene TRBD1, 5 bases. The CDR3 contains 15 residues. In germline, CDR1 is SNHLY, CDR2 FYNNEI. V was clipped by 3 bases and J by 0 bases, with 11 bases between them. CDR3 amino acids: CASSDQGSMNTEAFF. CDR3 DNA, as far as it was read: TGTGCCAGCAGTGATCAGGGATCCATGAACACTGAA.

This clone was picked up many times. The sequence runs out 3 residues before the end of the CDR3; the remainder is reconstructed from the germline J gene. The J gene is TRBJ2-1, the V gene TRBV5-1; TRBD1 matches at 8 bases. J lost 1 base, V lost 3 bases, and 3 bases had no gene match. Germline V gene lookup returns CDR1 SGHRS and CDR2 YFSETQ. The CDR3 spans 15 residues. CDR3 sequence: CASSSTGVSYNEQFF. The part of the CDR3 DNA that was read is TGCGCCAGCAGCTCGACAGGGGTATCCTACAATGAG.

This clone was counted ten times or more. The read is 3 residues too short to cover the CDR3 end, so that end is filled in from the germline J gene. V usage is TRBV2 and J usage is TRBJ2-7; 7 bases fit TRBD2. The junction had 8 bases not matched to a gene; V was cut back by 10 bases and J by 2 bases. Per germline, CDR1 SNHLY and CDR2 FYNNEI. This CDR3 has 13 residues. CDR3 region: CATKGGEAYEQYF. The sequenced part of the CDR3 DNA is TGTGCCACAAAGGGAGGGGAGGCCTACGAG.

This clone showed up many times. The read finishes 3 residues shy of the CDR3 end, and the germline J gene is used to complete it. The rearrangement links TRBV5-1 to TRBJ2-2, with a weak D call TRBD1 (7 bases). In germline, CDR1 is SGHRS, CDR2 YFSETQ. The CDR3 contains 16 residues. V lost 2 bases and J 1 base, leaving 12 bases between the germline ends. The CDR3 sequence is CASSFGQGGNTGELFF. The sequenced part of the CDR3 DNA is TGCGCCAGCAGCTTCGGCCAGGGGGGGAACACCGGGGAG.